The source of this T cell receptor (beta chain) is a study of blood T cell repertoires in COVID-19. As for the study in general: The origin of the acute and convalescent COVID-19 samples was the United States, Italy and Spain. Nucleic acid was either cDNA or gDNA, and it came from T cells, B-cell-depleted T cells, or PBMCs.

V trimming: 3 bases; J trimming: 2 bases; junction bases outside the gene matches: 7. The germline CDR1 and CDR2 sequences are KGHDR and SFDVKD. CDR3 size: 16 residues. Original handling: The assay estimated nucleated cells by amplifying reference gene primers. Measured with immunoSEQ multiplex PCR; TCRdb has only the in-frame clones, and not every one. D and trimming were read from the DNA, whereas the V and J calls and clone size are those reported in that table. The table includes 470,000 or so clones, 80% to 90% detected once. This clonotype originated in a woman in her 30s with acute or convalescent COVID-19. The chain couples TRBV24-1 to TRBJ2-7; 9 bases are shared with TRBD1. Sequencing input: peripheral blood. The CDR3 spells CATSDRSGTGTYEQYF. As DNA, the CDR3 is TGTGCCACCAGTGATCGATCCGGGACAGGGACCTACGAGCAGTACTTC.